This T cell receptor (beta chain) is from a study of shared clonotypes between healthy human individuals. For the study at large: A couple of female and three male donors aged 18 to 49 were enrolled.

Generated by immunoSEQ multiplex PCR, the TCRdb table keeps only in-frame clones and is missing some. The data contain a few hundred thousand clones, less than 98% of them singletons. This CDR3 has 11 amino acids. Germline V lookup: CDR1 SGHRS, CDR2 YFSETQ. With 6 bases removed from V and 3 bases from J, the gap between germline ends came to 3 bases. With respect to this clone: Its specificity is unknown.

Regarding the study as a whole: Compared with clonotypes that all four donors shared, non-shared clonotypes had lower generation probabilities.

The receptor was isolated from a woman aged 25 to 39 in good health. Sequencing was carried out using naive CD4+ T cells sorted from blood. Subset denoted: CD45RA+ positively selected. The rearrangement uses TRBV5-1 and TRBJ2-2; D remains ambiguous. The DNA of the CDR3 is TGCGCCAGCATGTACACCGGGGAGCTGTTTTTT. Protein product: CASMYTGELFF.